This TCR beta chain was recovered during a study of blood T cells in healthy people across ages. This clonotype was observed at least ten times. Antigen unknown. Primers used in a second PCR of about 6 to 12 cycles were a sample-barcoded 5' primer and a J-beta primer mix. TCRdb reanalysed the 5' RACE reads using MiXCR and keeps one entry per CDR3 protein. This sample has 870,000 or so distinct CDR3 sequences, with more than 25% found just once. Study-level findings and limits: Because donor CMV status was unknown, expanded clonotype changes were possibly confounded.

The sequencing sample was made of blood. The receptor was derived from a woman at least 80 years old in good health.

The CDR3 DNA is TGTGCCAGCAGCGTAGAGGACCAAATAGAGACCCAGTACTTC. This encodes CASSVEDQIETQYF. This sequence joins TRBV9 and TRBJ2-5; D is unresolved. The CDR3 has 14 residues. Trimming took 0 bases from V and 4 from J, leaving 10 bases between them. The germline V gene has CDR1 SGDLS and CDR2 YYNGEE.